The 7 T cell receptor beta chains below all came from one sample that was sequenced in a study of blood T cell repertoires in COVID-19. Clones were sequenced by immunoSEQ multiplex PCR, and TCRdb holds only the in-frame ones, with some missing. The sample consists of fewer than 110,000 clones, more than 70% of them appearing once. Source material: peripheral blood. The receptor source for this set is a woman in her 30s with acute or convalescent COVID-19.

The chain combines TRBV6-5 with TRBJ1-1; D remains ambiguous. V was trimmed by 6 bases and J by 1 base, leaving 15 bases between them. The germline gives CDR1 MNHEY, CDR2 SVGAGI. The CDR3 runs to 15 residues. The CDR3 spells CASSAPRGANTEAFF. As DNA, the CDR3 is TGTGCCAGCAGCGCACCTCGTGGAGCGAACACTGAAGCTTTCTTT.

The DNA of the CDR3 is TGCGCCAGCAGCTTGGCCCAGGGTGTAGCTGGCTACACCTTC. Protein: CASSLAQGVAGYTF. The rearrangement uses TRBV5-1 and TRBJ1-2; D perhaps matches TRBD1 (5 bases). V was shortened by 0 bases and J by 7 bases, with 13 bases between the two germline ends. The V gene's germline CDR1 is SGHRS and CDR2 YFSETQ. The CDR3 consists of 14 residues.

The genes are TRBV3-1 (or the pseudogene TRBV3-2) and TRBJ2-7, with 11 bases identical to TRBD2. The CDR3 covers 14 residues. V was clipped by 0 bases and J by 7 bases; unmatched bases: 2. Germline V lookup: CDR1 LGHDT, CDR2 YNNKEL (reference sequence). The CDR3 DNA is TGTGCCAGCAGCCAAGATCGACTAGCGGGGGAGCAGTACTTC. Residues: CASSQDRLAGEQYF.

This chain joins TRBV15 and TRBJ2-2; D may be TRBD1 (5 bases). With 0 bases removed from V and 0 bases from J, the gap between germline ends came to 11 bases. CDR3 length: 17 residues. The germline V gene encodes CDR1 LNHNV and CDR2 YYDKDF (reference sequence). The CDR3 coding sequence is TGTGCCACCAGCAGAGATAGGGGATATCCGAACACCGGGGAGCTGTTTTTT. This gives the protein CATSRDRGYPNTGELFF.

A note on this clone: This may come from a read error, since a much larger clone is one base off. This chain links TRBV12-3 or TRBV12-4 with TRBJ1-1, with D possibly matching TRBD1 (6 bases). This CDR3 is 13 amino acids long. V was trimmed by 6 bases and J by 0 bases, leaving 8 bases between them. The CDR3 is CASRWTVNTEAFF. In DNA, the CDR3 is TGTGCCAGCAGATGGACAGTGAACACTGAAGCTTTCTTT.

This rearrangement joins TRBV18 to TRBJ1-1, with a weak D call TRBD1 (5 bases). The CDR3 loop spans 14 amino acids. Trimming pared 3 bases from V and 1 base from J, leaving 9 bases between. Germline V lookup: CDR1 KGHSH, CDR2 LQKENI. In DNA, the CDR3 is TGTGCCAGCTCACCCGACAGACGGAACACTGAAGCTTTCTTT. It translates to CASSPDRRNTEAFF.

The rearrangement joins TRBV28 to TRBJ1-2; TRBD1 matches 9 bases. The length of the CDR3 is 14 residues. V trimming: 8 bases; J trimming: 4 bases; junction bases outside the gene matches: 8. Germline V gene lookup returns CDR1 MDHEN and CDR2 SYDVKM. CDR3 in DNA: TGTGCCAGCCGCTTACCGGGACAGGGCTATGGCTACACCTTC. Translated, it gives CASRLPGQGYGYTF.